The rows below give T cell receptor beta chains drawn from one sample of a study of cytomegalovirus exposure and HLA in healthy donors. Libraries were prepared by immunoSEQ multiplex PCR; TCRdb keeps only in-frame clonotypes and omits some of them. The sample includes some 170,000 clones, 82% seen only once; the top ten take over 1.2%. The sequenced material came from PBMCs. These receptors were obtained from a girl aged 5-17 years in good health and CMV-seropositive. The CDR3 runs from the conserved cysteine through the conserved F or W. D genes are given only for firm matches. Not all rows give a size; the values are once, few, many and, for expanded clones, a class.

CDR3 protein: CAWSTGSGNTIYF; CDR3 DNA: TGTGCCTGGAGCACGGGGAGCGGAAACACCATATATTTT; clone size: .; D gene: .; V gene: TRBV30; J gene: TRBJ1-3
CDR3 protein: CASSLGSVGVGELFF; CDR3 DNA: TGTGCCAGCAGCTTGGGGTCGGTAGGGGTCGGGGAGCTGTTTTTT; clone size: few; D gene: .; V gene: TRBV7-6; J gene: TRBJ2-2
CDR3 protein: CASSPTGTPYEQYF; CDR3 DNA: TGTGCCAGCAGCCCGACGGGGACTCCCTACGAGCAGTACTTC; clone size: .; D gene: .; V gene: TRBV7-9; J gene: TRBJ2-7
CDR3 protein: CASRGTSGSGYEQYF; CDR3 DNA: TGTGCCAGCAGGGGGACTAGCGGGAGTGGCTACGAGCAGTACTTC; clone size: .; D gene: TRBD2; V gene: TRBV6-1; J gene: TRBJ2-7
CDR3 protein: CASSFLTDYGYTF; CDR3 DNA: TGTGCCAGCAGCTTTCTTACGGACTATGGCTACACCTTC; clone size: .; D gene: .; V gene: TRBV7-9; J gene: TRBJ1-2
CDR3 protein: CAISEGASGRGSYNEQFF; CDR3 DNA: TGTGCCATCAGTGAAGGCGCTAGCGGGAGGGGTTCCTACAATGAGCAGTTCTTC; clone size: .; D gene: TRBD2; V gene: TRBV10-3; J gene: TRBJ2-1
CDR3 protein: CASRRTGATYNEQFF; CDR3 DNA: TGTGCCAGCAGGAGAACAGGGGCTACCTACAATGAGCAGTTCTTC; clone size: .; D gene: TRBD1; V gene: TRBV27; J gene: TRBJ2-1
CDR3 protein: CASSLGRTSAGANVLTF; CDR3 DNA: TGTGCCAGCAGTTTGGGCCGAACCTCAGCCGGGGCCAACGTCCTGACTTTC; clone size: .; D gene: .; V gene: TRBV28; J gene: TRBJ2-6
CDR3 protein: CAWSRDREILSYNEQFF; CDR3 DNA: TGTGCCTGGAGTAGAGACAGGGAAATACTCTCCTACAATGAGCAGTTCTTC; clone size: .; D gene: TRBD1; V gene: TRBV30; J gene: TRBJ2-1
CDR3 protein: CASSEVGANYGYTF; CDR3 DNA: TGTGCCAGCAGTGAAGTGGGAGCTAACTATGGCTACACCTTC; clone size: .; D gene: .; V gene: TRBV25-1; J gene: TRBJ1-2
CDR3 protein: CASSLATGGTQYF; CDR3 DNA: TGTGCCAGCAGCTTAGCAACGGGGGGGACGCAGTATTTT; clone size: once; D gene: TRBD2; V gene: TRBV11-3; J gene: TRBJ2-3
CDR3 protein: CACREGSTDTQYF; CDR3 DNA: TGTGCCTGCCGGGAAGGAAGCACAGATACGCAGTATTTT; clone size: .; D gene: .; V gene: TRBV11-1; J gene: TRBJ2-3
CDR3 protein: CASSPGANYGYTF; CDR3 DNA: TGTGCCAGCTCACCCGGAGCTAACTATGGCTACACCTTC; clone size: .; D gene: .; V gene: TRBV18; J gene: TRBJ1-2